The T cell receptor (beta chain) under discussion was sequenced for a study of cytomegalovirus exposure and HLA in healthy donors. Both 60 Vbeta primers and 13 Jbeta primers went into the PCR. TCRdb keeps only in-frame clones here, not all; method: immunoSEQ multiplex PCR. The sample includes around 150,000 clones, 76% of them seen just once. The V gene's germline CDR1 is SGHKS and CDR2 YYEKEE (reference sequence). The V and J ends lost 2 bases and 6 bases respectively, with 20 bases between them. The CDR3 covers 16 residues. What was sequenced was PBMCs. V usage is TRBV5-5 and J usage is TRBJ1-2, with TRBD1 as a possible D gene (5 bases). This clonotype originated in a female donor in good health and CMV-seropositive. This CDR3 reads CASSLFGTAAKNGYTF. The CDR3 bases are TGTGCCAGCAGCTTATTCGGGACTGCTGCGAAAAATGGCTACACCTTC.